Shown below are 15 T cell receptor beta chains from a single sample sequenced in a study of blood T cell repertoires in COVID-19. Profiling relied on immunoSEQ multiplex PCR, and the TCRdb table lists in-frame clones only, not all of them. Here the sample spans about 49,000 clones, about four fifths being singletons. Sequencing input: peripheral blood. These receptors came from a woman aged 80 or older with COVID-19, enrolled during active disease.

J is TRBJ2-1 and V is TRBV6-5; TRBD1 agrees at 10 bases. Trimming at V came to 6 bases and at J to 7 bases, leaving 6 bases not matched to a gene. Germline values: CDR1 MNHEY, CDR2 SVGAGI. The CDR3 extends over 14 amino acids. The CDR3 DNA sequence: TGTGCCAGCAGGCCGGGACAGGGGTGGAATGAGCAGTTCTTC. Its translation: CASRPGQGWNEQFF.

This chain uses TRBV10-1 with TRBJ2-7, with D possibly TRBD2 on 6 matching bases. Looked up from germline, CDR1 is WNHNN and CDR2 is SYGVQD (reference sequence). V shed 2 bases and J shed 5 bases, with 7 bases lying between them. This CDR3 has 12 amino acids. This chain's CDR3 is CASSETSNEQYF. CDR3 DNA: TGCGCCAGCAGTGAGACTAGCAACGAGCAGTACTTC.

V gene TRBV18 combines with J gene TRBJ1-1; maybe TRBD1 (6 bases). The CDR3 sequence is 15 residues long. From germline, CDR1 is KGHSH and CDR2 LQKENI. Trimming cost V 3 bases and J 6 bases, with 17 bases left between them. In DNA form, the CDR3 reads TGTGCCAGCTCACCGCCAAACAGGGATGGAGCTGAAGCTTTCTTT. It translates to CASSPPNRDGAEAFF. Full variable domain (remainder filled in from reference TRBV18 and TRBJ1-1): NAGVMQNPRHLVRRRGQEARLRCSPMKGHSHVYWYRQLPEEGLKFMVYLQKENIIDESGMPKERFSAEFPKEGPSILRIQQVVRGDSAAYFCASSPPNRDGAEAFFGQGTRLTVV.

V is TRBV25-1 and J is TRBJ1-2, with 7 bases aligning to TRBD1. The germline V gene encodes CDR1 MGHDK and CDR2 SYGVNS. This CDR3 has 15 residues. Trimming cost V 5 bases and J 3 bases; bases outside gene matches: 9. The CDR3 spells CASSQGQAFDYGYTF. The DNA of the CDR3 is TGTGCCAGCAGTCAAGGACAGGCCTTCGACTATGGCTACACCTTC.

The J gene is TRBJ1-1, the V gene TRBV24-1; 8 bases fit TRBD1. V shed 9 bases and J 4 bases; nucleotides not matched to a gene: 6. The germline CDR1 and CDR2 sequences are KGHDR and SFDVKD. The CDR3 is 13 residues long. The CDR3 region has the DNA TGTGCCACCCGAGGACAGGGCTCCACTGAAGCTTTCTTT. It yields the protein CATRGQGSTEAFF.

The CDR3 DNA reads as TGTGCCAGTAAAGAGGGACAGGGGGCCTACAATGAGCAGTTCTTC. Protein: CASKEGQGAYNEQFF. The chain carries TRBV19 and TRBJ2-1, with 11 bases fitting TRBD1. The CDR3 extends over 15 amino acids. Germline lookup yields CDR1 LNHDA and CDR2 SQIVND (reference sequence). With 7 bases clipped from V and 2 bases from J, the junction kept 4 bases outside the gene matches.

The gene calls are TRBV20-1 and TRBJ2-7, with 9 bases identical to TRBD2. Unmatched junction bases numbered 4, after V lost 6 bases and J lost 7 bases. The germline V gene encodes CDR1 DFQATT and CDR2 SNEGSKA (reference sequence). The CDR3 totals 11 residues. In DNA form, the CDR3 reads TGCAGTGCGCGACTAGCGGTAGAGCAGTACTTC. It encodes CSARLAVEQYF.

The CDR3, as DNA: TGTGCCACCAGCCCCACAGGACAGGGAAGCCAAGAGACCCAGTACTTC. This encodes CATSPTGQGSQETQYF. J is TRBJ2-5 and V is TRBV15, with 8 bases fitting TRBD1. V shed 5 bases, J shed 1 base, and the junction held 9 bases outside the gene matches. The CDR3 is 16 amino acids. The V gene's germline CDR1 is LNHNV and CDR2 YYDKDF (reference sequence).

The CDR3 is CASSRNPPGLNEKLFF. The CDR3 nucleotides are TGTGCCAGCTCCCGCAACCCCCCGGGGTTAAATGAAAAACTGTTTTTT. The chain uses TRBV18 and TRBJ1-4; D remains ambiguous. V was cut by 6 bases and J by 5 bases, with 19 bases left in between. Per germline, CDR1 KGHSH and CDR2 LQKENI. The CDR3 length is 16 residues.

The chain has TRBV2 and TRBJ1-1; D unresolved. Trimming removed 8 bases at V and 1 base at J, with 11 bases between. The CDR3 is made up of 13 amino acids. CDR1 is SNHLY and CDR2 is FYNNEI in the germline V gene. CDR3 DNA sequence: TGTGCCAGCCTCGCGGAGGAGAACACTGAAGCTTTCTTT. Its protein product is CASLAEENTEAFF.

This rearrangement joins TRBV19 to TRBJ1-5; 10 positions agree with TRBD1. CDR1 and CDR2 (germline): LNHDA, SQIVND (reference sequence). Losses at the gene ends were 5 bases for V and 0 bases for J; bases not matched to a gene: 7. The CDR3 is made up of 17 amino acids. As DNA, the CDR3 is TGTGCCAGTAGTGGAGGACAGGGGGAGAATAGCAATCAGCCCCAGCATTTT. Protein sequence: CASSGGQGENSNQPQHF.

The J gene is TRBJ2-3, the V gene TRBV28; possible D gene TRBD1, 5 bases. The CDR3 has 12 residues. CDR1 and CDR2 from the germline V gene are MDHEN and SYDVKM. V lost 8 bases and J lost 6, with 12 bases in between. CDR3 DNA sequence: TGTGCCAGCGCCGACCCAGGGGATACGCAGTATTTT. Translating gives CASADPGDTQYF.

This clone has a single count. The chain has TRBV12-3 or TRBV12-4 and TRBJ2-3; D may be TRBD2 (6 bases). The CDR3 consists of 13 residues. Trimming removed 5 bases at V and 0 bases at J, with 6 bases between. CDR3 amino acids: CASSSGSTDTQYF. In nucleotides, the CDR3 is TGTGCCAGCAGTAGCGGGAGCACAGATACGCAGTATTTT.

The chain couples TRBV5-8 to TRBJ2-7; possible D gene TRBD2, 5 bases. Germline V gives CDR1 SGHTS, CDR2 YDEGEE. The ends were cut back, 5 bases at V and 5 bases at J, with 17 bases in the middle. The CDR3 spans 14 residues. The CDR3 is CASRDPWAGHEQYF. The CDR3 coding sequence is TGTGCCAGCAGGGATCCATGGGCGGGCCACGAGCAGTACTTC.

A few counts support this clone. The J gene is TRBJ1-5, the V gene TRBV4-1; 11 nucleotides align to TRBD1. The CDR3 covers 15 residues. Trimming removed 2 bases from V and 7 bases from J; junction bases left unmatched: 4. Germline CDR1 is MGHRA and CDR2 is YSYEKL. CDR3 sequence reads: CASSQRTGGGQPQHF. In DNA, the CDR3 is TGCGCCAGCAGCCAAAGGACAGGGGGCGGGCAGCCCCAGCATTTT.